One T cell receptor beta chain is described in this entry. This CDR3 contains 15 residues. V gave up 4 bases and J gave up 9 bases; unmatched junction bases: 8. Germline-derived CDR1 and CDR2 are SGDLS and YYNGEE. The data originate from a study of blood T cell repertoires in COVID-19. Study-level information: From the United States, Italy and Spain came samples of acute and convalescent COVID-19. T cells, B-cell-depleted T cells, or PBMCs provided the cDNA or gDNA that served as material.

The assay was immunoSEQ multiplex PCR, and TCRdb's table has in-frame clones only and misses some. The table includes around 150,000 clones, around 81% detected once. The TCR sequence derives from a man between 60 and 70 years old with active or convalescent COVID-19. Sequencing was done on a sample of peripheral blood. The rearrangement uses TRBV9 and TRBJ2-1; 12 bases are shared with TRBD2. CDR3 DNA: TGTGCCAGCAGCCCGCGACTAGCGGGAGTTCCTGAGCAGTTCTTC. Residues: CASSPRLAGVPEQFF.